Each of the 18 T cell receptor beta chains below was sequenced from the same sample in a study of cytotoxic CD8 clonotypes in ibrutinib-treated CLL. The data were produced by immunoSEQ multiplex PCR, yet TCRdb's version contains in-frame clones alone and is incomplete. The sample consists of roughly 70,000 clones, over 75% of them appearing once. Sequenced here: PBMCs, sampled after 12 months of ibrutinib treatment. Receptor source: a human donor with chronic lymphocytic leukemia.

This clone appeared once. The chain combines TRBV27 with TRBJ1-2; possible D gene TRBD1, 5 bases. Per the germline V gene, CDR1 is MNHEY and CDR2 is SMNVEV (reference sequence). Deletions cut 5 bases from V and 8 bases from J, with 15 bases between. There are 13 residues in the CDR3. The CDR3 bases are TGTGCCAGCAGTGCCCGGGGAGGGGACGGCTACACCTTC. Protein: CASSARGGDGYTF.

As DNA, the CDR3 is TGTGCCAGCAGCCCGGGACTAGCGGGAGAGAGTGAGCAGTTCTTC. Translated: CASSPGLAGESEQFF. This rearrangement joins TRBV7-9 to TRBJ2-1; 14 bases map to TRBD2. Germline V lookup: CDR1 SEHNR, CDR2 FQNEAQ (reference sequence). The CDR3 is 15 residues long. With 5 bases clipped from V and 9 bases from J, the junction kept 6 bases outside the gene matches.

The chain has TRBV7-6 and TRBJ2-3, with no clear D. The length of the CDR3 is 14 residues. Germline V lookup: CDR1 SGHVS, CDR2 FNYEAQ. V lost 5 bases, J lost 0 bases, and 9 bases lay in between. CDR3 in amino acids: CASSLGPSTDTQYF. CDR3 nucleotide sequence: TGTGCCAGCAGCCTTGGACCAAGCACAGATACGCAGTATTTT.

The chain has TRBV19 and TRBJ2-1; 8 bases are a match to TRBD2. Germline-derived CDR1 and CDR2 are LNHDA and SQIVND (reference sequence). This CDR3 region has 14 residues. The junction had 8 bases not matched to a gene; V was cut back by 4 bases and J by 9 bases. The CDR3 loop is CASSSLAGWGEQFF. The CDR3 DNA sequence: TGTGCCAGTAGTAGTCTAGCGGGCTGGGGTGAGCAGTTCTTC. The full variable domain, in which reference TRBV19 and TRBJ2-1 provide the parts outside the CDR3, is DGGITQSPKYLFRKEGQNVTLSCEQNLNHDAMYWYRQDPGQGLRLIYYSQIVNDFQKGDIAEGYSVSREKKESFPLTVTSAQKNPTAFYLCASSSLAGWGEQFFGPGTRLTVL.

The chain recombines TRBV19 with TRBJ1-1; no clear D gene. The germline V gene has CDR1 LNHDA and CDR2 SQIVND (reference sequence). The CDR3 spans 12 residues. Trimming pared 3 bases from V and 4 bases from J, leaving 6 bases between. CDR3 in amino acids: CASSIASTEAFF. Written as DNA, the CDR3 is TGTGCCAGTAGTATCGCTTCCACTGAAGCTTTCTTT.

The chain joins TRBV29-1 to TRBJ2-1, with D perhaps assigned TRBD1 or TRBD2 (6 bases each). The CDR3 covers 16 residues. Germline V gene sequence: CDR1 SQVTM, CDR2 ANQGSEA. Between the trimmed V and J ends, which lost 0 bases and 0 bases, there was a span of 12 bases. CDR3 DNA sequence: TGCAGCGTTGAAGACCCGGGGGCGAGCTCCTACAATGAGCAGTTCTTC. Translation gives CSVEDPGASSYNEQFF.

The gene calls are TRBV19 and TRBJ2-3; 11 positions match TRBD2. The V segment lost 4 bases and the J segment 7 bases; nucleotides outside the gene matches: 13. The V gene's germline CDR1 is LNHDA and CDR2 SQIVND (reference sequence). The CDR3 spans 17 residues. The CDR3 nucleotides are TGTGCCAGTAGTAAAGGTAGCGGGAGGGCCGAGAGACATACGCAGTATTTT. Translating gives CASSKGSGRAERHTQYF.

The chain uses TRBV10-1 and TRBJ1-4; 7 bases match TRBD1. CDR3 length: 17 residues. Germline V gives CDR1 WNHNN, CDR2 SYGVQD (reference sequence). J was trimmed by 3 bases and V by 6 bases; bases with no gene match: 13. The DNA of the CDR3 is TGCGCCAGCAGCCCCCCTAGCTGGGGACAGCCTAATGAAAAACTGTTTTTT. Translating gives CASSPPSWGQPNEKLFF.

J is TRBJ1-2 and V is TRBV14; a possible D gene is TRBD1 (6 bases). Germline CDR1 SGHDN, CDR2 FVKESK. Trimming took off 4 bases at V and 2 bases at J, with 11 bases between the two ends. This CDR3 has 14 amino acids. DNA of the CDR3: TGTGCCAGCAGCCCCACGCAGGGGAACTATGGCTACACCTTC. This sequence encodes CASSPTQGNYGYTF.

Comment on this clone: At one end the junction does not follow the germline gene, possibly because of a read error. The chain combines TRBV7-7 with TRBJ2-5; no clear D. This CDR3 comprises 14 residues. CDR1 is SSHAT and CDR2 is FNYEAQ in the germline V gene (reference sequence). For the CDR3, the DNA is TGTGCTAGCAGCCCGACCCACGCCCAGGAGACCCAGTACTTC. Its translation: CASSPTHAQETQYF.

The chain recombines TRBV7-2 with TRBJ1-1; D gene uncertain. The CDR3 consists of 15 residues. Germline-derived CDR1 and CDR2 are SGHTA and FQGNSA. Trimming pared 2 bases from V and 1 base from J, leaving 11 bases between. The CDR3 region has the DNA TGTGCCAGCAGCTTAAAATCACAGCCGAACACTGAAGCTTTCTTT. This translates into CASSLKSQPNTEAFF.

The chain combines TRBV6-5 with TRBJ2-1; the match to TRBD2 covers 13 bases. Germline loops: CDR1 MNHEY, CDR2 SVGAGI. V shed 2 bases, J shed 7 bases, and the junction held 5 bases outside the gene matches. This CDR3 has 16 residues. CDR3 residues: CASSYVLAGGRNEQFF. The CDR3 DNA is TGTGCCAGCAGTTACGTACTAGCGGGAGGGCGGAATGAGCAGTTCTTC.

The rearrangement uses TRBV5-8 and TRBJ1-4; D is undetermined. Germline V gives CDR1 SGHTS, CDR2 YDEGEE. This CDR3 has 15 residues. V shed 4 bases and J shed 0 bases, with 10 bases lying between them. CDR3 nucleotide sequence: TGTGCCAGCAGCCCTAGATACACAACTAATGAAAAACTGTTTTTT. Encoded protein: CASSPRYTTNEKLFF.

The table lists this clone with a count of one. In DNA, the CDR3 is TGTGCCTGGAGTGTACAGCGAGGGGGGAACACTGAAGCTTTCTTT. It translates to CAWSVQRGGNTEAFF. The gene calls are TRBV30 and TRBJ1-1; weak D call: TRBD1 (6 bases). V was cut by 0 bases and J by 1 base, with 12 bases left in between. CDR3 size: 15 residues. Per germline, CDR1 GTSNPN and CDR2 SVGIG (reference sequence).

This sequence joins TRBV19 and TRBJ1-2, with 8 bases lining up with TRBD1. V dropped 2 bases and J dropped 4; count of bases not matched to a gene: 6. The CDR3 consists of 15 residues. Germline loops: CDR1 LNHDA, CDR2 SQIVND (reference sequence). The DNA of the CDR3 is TGTGCCAGTAGTATATATACAGGGGGGATCTATGGCTACACCTTC. Encoded protein: CASSIYTGGIYGYTF. Combining the CDR3 with reference TRBV19 and TRBJ1-2 gives the whole variable domain DGGITQSPKYLFRKEGQNVTLSCEQNLNHDAMYWYRQDPGQGLRLIYYSQIVNDFQKGDIAEGYSVSREKKESFPLTVTSAQKNPTAFYLCASSIYTGGIYGYTFGSGTRLTVV.

The chain uses TRBV9 and TRBJ2-7; D may be TRBD2 (6 bases). Trimming pared 4 bases from V and 5 bases from J, leaving 13 bases between. Germline assignment: CDR1 SGDLS and CDR2 YYNGEE. This CDR3 region has 13 residues. CDR3 in DNA: TGTGCCAGCAGCTTCATCGGGGGACACGAGCAGTACTTC. Protein: CASSFIGGHEQYF.

This sequence joins TRBV5-1 and TRBJ2-1; 7 positions agree with TRBD2. Unmatched junction bases numbered 15, after V lost 6 bases and J lost 9 bases. Germline CDR1 and CDR2: SGHRS and YFSETQ. This CDR3 is built from 15 residues. Here the CDR3 DNA reads TGCGCCAGCACCTATTATGTGGGAGGGGACGGTGAGCAGTTCTTC. As protein: CASTYYVGGDGEQFF.

This clone was detected once. The gene calls are TRBV7-8 and TRBJ2-5; 10 positions agree with TRBD1. The V gene end was trimmed by 5 bases and the J gene end by 2 bases; junction bases not matched to a gene: 5. Per the germline V gene, CDR1 is SGHVS and CDR2 is FQNEAQ. The CDR3 runs to 15 residues. In DNA, the CDR3 is TGTGCCAGCAGCCGGCGGGACAGGGGACAAGAGACCCAGTACTTC. Amino acids: CASSRRDRGQETQYF.